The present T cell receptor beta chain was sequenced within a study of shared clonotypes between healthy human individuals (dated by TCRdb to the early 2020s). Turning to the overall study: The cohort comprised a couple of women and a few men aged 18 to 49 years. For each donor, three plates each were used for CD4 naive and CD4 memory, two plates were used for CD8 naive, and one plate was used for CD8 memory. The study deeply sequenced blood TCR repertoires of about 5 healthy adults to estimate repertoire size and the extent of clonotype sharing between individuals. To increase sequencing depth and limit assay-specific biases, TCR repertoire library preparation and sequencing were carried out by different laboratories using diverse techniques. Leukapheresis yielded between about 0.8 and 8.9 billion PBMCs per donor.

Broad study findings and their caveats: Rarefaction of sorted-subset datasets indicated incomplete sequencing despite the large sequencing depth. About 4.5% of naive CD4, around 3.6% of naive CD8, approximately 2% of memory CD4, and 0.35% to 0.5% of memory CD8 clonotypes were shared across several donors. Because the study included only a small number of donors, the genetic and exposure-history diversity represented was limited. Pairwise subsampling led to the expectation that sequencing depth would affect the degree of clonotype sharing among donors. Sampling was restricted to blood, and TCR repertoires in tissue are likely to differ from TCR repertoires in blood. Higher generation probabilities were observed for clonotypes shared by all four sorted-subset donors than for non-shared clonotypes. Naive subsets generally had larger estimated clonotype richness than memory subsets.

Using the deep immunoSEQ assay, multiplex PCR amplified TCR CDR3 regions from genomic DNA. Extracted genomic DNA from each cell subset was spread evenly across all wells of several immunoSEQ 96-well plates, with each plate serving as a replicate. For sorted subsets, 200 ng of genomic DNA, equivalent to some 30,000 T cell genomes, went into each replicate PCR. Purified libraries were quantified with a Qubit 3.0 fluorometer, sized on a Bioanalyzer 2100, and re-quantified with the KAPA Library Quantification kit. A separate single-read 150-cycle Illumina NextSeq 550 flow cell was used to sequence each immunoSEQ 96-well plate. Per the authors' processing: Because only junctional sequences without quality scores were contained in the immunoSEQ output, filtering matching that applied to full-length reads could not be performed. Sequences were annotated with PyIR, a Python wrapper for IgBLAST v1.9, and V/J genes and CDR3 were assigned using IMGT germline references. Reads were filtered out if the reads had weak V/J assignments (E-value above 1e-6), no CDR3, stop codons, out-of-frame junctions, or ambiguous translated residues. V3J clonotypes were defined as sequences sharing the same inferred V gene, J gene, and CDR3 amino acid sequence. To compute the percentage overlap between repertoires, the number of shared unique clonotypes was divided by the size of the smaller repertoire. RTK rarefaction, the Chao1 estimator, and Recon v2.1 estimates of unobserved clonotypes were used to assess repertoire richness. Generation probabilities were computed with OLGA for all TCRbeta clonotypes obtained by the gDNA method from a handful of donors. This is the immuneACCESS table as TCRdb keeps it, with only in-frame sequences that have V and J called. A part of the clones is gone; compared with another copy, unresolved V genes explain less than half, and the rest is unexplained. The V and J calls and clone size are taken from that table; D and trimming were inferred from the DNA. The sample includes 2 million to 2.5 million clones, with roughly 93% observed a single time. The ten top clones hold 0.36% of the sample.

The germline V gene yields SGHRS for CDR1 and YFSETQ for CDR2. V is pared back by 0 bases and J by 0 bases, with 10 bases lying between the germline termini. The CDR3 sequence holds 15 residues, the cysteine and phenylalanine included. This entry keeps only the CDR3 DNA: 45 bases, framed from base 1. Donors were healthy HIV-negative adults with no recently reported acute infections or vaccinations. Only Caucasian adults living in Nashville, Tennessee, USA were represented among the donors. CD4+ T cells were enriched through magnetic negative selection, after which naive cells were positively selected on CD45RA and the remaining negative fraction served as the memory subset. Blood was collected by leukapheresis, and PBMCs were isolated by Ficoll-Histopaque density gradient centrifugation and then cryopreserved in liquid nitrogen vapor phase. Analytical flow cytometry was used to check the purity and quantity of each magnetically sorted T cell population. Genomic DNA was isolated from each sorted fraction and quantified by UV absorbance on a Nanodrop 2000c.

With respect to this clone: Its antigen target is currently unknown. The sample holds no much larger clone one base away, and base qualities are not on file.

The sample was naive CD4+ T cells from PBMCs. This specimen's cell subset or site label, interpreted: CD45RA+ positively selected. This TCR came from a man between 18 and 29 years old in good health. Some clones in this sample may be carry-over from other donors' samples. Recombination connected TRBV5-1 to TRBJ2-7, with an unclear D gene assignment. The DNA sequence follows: TGCGCCAGCAGCTTGGATCCGGGCCACTCCTACGAGCAGTACTTC. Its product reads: CASSLDPGHSYEQYF.